This paragraph covers one T cell receptor (beta chain) sequence. Its antigen is unknown. Coverage ceases 3 residues before the CDR3 finishes, and the germline J gene fills in the end. This sample is drawn from a study of Tregs in tolerant kidney transplant recipients (dated by TCRdb to about 2019). For the wider study: Before combined kidney and bone marrow transplantation, this study identified donor-specific regulatory T cells using TCRbeta sequencing and then followed those same cells after transplant. General findings and caveats noted by the study authors: The most biologically relevant and donor-specific TCRbeta repertoire appeared to be identified by expanding Tregs with activated donor B cells. Because the study included only a small number of patients, the results must be confirmed in larger populations and under other immunosuppression protocols. For some patients, the PCR primers changed as time went on, which meant samples from those patients could not be compared with one another at the nucleotide level. Biological reproducibility was not directly assessed, although technical replication error appeared to be minimal. Donor-specific Treg expansion was found to exceed global Treg expansion in tolerant patients, suggesting antigen-driven rather than nonspecific expansion.

For TCRbeta CDR3 sequencing, genomic DNA from the sorted cells was extracted using the QIAGEN DNeasy Blood and Tissue Kit. High-throughput TCRbeta CDR3 sequencing was carried out commercially through immunoSEQ, with PCR amplification with bias correction and internal controls included. The original methods were these. A unique productive TCRbeta sequence was defined by the CDR3 nucleotide sequence when primers matched, and otherwise by the CDR3 amino acid sequence together with the Vbeta and Jbeta genes. To correct for sorting error, sequences found in more than one sorted population at a frequency ratio of 2:1 or less were discarded, and the remaining shared sequences were assigned to the population with the higher frequency. A sequence was defined as donor-reactive if the sequence was expanded at least 5-fold in CFSE-low cells compared with unstimulated cells and had a frequency of at least 0.01% in CFSE-low cells. Jensen-Shannon divergence, calculated on the top 100 TCRbeta sequences ranked by frequency, was used to quantify repertoire divergence. For samples with multiple sequencing runs, sorting error was corrected in each run separately before the runs were combined. TCRdb mirrors the immuneACCESS table, restricted to in-frame sequences. Some clones are absent from its copies; in checked studies, under half trace to an unresolved V gene, and the reason for the others is unknown. For V, J and clone size, that table is used; D and trimming come from the DNA. The sample table includes about 5,300 clones. In total, the top ten clones hold more than 6.5% of the sample.

Related donors were used in the transplants with nonmyeloablative bone marrow transplantation, and mixed chimerism was transient in the human trials. Thawed PBMCs were FACS-sorted into unstimulated Tregs (CD4+CD25+CD127-), CD4+ non-Tregs (CD4+CD25-), CD4 cells and CD8 cells. The patients were 4 recipients of combined kidney and bone marrow transplants from the ITN036ST trial, and samples were available only from these trial subjects. Healthy control blood was processed to PBMCs with a Ficoll density gradient and then cryopreserved, whereas patient PBMCs were collected both before and after transplant. As encoded in the germline V gene (reference sequence), CDR1 is DFQATT while CDR2 is SNEGSKA. The CDR3 measures 13 amino acids from cysteine to phenylalanine. Shown are 30 bases from within the CDR3, in frame from base 1. V lost 5 bases and J lost 3 bases, and the count of bases not matched to a germline gene is 7.

The sequence was collected from a human patient who received a combined kidney and bone marrow transplant. After a transplant, some of the T cells may come from the graft donor. The chain is encoded by TRBV20-1 joined to TRBJ2-7, with TRBD1 matching 7 junction bases. Sample: CD4+ T cells from blood (PBMCs), taken roughly 15 months after the transplant. The CDR3 bases that were read are TGCAGTGCTCCCCGGACAGGTTTCTACGAG. The translation is CSAPRTGFYE. The entire CDR3 is CSAPRTGFYEQYF.